One sample yielded the 2 T cell receptor beta chains listed below, sequenced in a study of T cell clones after liver transplantation. Sequencing used immunoSEQ multiplex PCR; TCRdb keeps in-frame clones, though not all of them. The sample yields tens of thousands of clones, about 91% seen once. Sequencing was performed on CD4+ T cells from blood, taken less than 28 months after liver transplant. Every receptor here comes from a human patient who received a liver transplant. Some T cells here may be from the graft donor.

The chain is built from TRBV7-2 and TRBJ2-3, with TRBD2 matching 11 bases. The germline V gene has CDR1 SGHTA and CDR2 FQGNSA. The V gene end was trimmed by 5 bases and the J gene end by 6 bases; junction bases not matched to a gene: 10. The CDR3 has 16 residues. Written as DNA, the CDR3 is TGTGCCAGCAGCCGAGCCCCCCTAGCGGGAGGTGATACGCAGTATTTT. Protein: CASSRAPLAGGDTQYF.

V gene TRBV19 combines with J gene TRBJ1-2; D possibly corresponds to TRBD1 (5 bases). CDR3 length equals 16 residues. Germline V gene sequence: CDR1 LNHDA, CDR2 SQIVND (reference sequence). Trimming cost V 5 bases and J 3 bases, with 19 bases left between them. The CDR3 reads CASSLQANGRYYGYTF. CDR3 nucleotide sequence: TGTGCCAGTAGTCTACAGGCGAATGGCCGTTACTATGGCTACACCTTC.